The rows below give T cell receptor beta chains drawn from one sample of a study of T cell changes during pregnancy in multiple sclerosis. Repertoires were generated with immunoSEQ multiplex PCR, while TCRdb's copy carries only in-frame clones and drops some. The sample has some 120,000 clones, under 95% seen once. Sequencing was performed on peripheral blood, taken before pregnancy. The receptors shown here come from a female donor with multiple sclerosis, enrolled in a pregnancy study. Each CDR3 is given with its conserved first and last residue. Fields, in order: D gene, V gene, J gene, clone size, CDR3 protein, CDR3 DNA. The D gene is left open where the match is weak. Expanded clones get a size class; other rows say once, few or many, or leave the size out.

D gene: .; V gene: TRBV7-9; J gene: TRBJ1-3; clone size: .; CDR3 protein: CASSSSGGSLSSGNTIYF; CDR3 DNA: TGTGCCAGCAGCTCCTCGGGGGGCAGCCTCAGCTCTGGAAACACCATATATTTT
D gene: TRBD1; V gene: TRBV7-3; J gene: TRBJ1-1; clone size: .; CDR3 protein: CASAGTANTEAFF; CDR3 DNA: TGTGCCAGTGCCGGGACAGCGAACACTGAAGCTTTCTTT
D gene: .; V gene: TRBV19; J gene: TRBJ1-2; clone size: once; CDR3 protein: CASSMVPGNGYTF; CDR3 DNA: TGTGCCAGTAGTATGGTCCCAGGGAATGGCTACACCTTC
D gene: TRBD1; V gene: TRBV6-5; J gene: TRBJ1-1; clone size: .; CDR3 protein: CASSSGGGGTEAFF; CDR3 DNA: TGTGCCAGCAGTTCAGGGGGCGGAGGCACTGAAGCTTTCTTT
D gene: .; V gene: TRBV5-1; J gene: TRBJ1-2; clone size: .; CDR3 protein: CASSPGQLSGYGYTF; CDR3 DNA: TGCGCCAGCAGCCCCGGACAGTTAAGTGGGTATGGCTACACCTTC
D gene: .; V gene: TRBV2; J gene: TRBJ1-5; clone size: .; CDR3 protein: CASSLGTGGSNQPQHF; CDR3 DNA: TGTGCCAGCAGTTTAGGGACGGGGGGCAGCAATCAGCCCCAGCATTTT
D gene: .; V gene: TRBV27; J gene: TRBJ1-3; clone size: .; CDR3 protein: CASSFRQGNTIYF; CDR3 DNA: TGTGCCAGCAGTTTTCGACAGGGAAACACCATATATTTT
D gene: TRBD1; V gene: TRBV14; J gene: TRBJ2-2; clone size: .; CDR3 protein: CASKPGQGPAGELFF; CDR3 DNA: TGTGCCAGCAAACCGGGACAGGGGCCCGCCGGGGAGCTGTTTTTT
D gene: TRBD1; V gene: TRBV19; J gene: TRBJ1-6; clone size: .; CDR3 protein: CASSMRQGASNSPLHF; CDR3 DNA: TGTGCCAGTAGTATGCGGCAGGGGGCTAGTAATTCACCCCTCCACTTT
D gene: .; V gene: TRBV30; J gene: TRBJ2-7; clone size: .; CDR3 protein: CAWSMSYEQYF; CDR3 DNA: TGTGCCTGGAGTATGAGCTACGAGCAGTACTTC
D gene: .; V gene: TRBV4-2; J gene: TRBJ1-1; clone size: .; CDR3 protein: CASSQAGGNTEAFF; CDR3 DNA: TGTGCCAGCAGCCAAGCGGGGGGGAACACTGAAGCTTTCTTT
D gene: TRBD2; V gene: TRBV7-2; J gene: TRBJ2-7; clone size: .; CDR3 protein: CASSLTSGRYEQYF; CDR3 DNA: TGTGCCAGCAGCCTTACTAGCGGGAGATACGAGCAGTACTTC
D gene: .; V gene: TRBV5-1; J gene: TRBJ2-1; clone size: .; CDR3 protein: CASSLGKVRTGLGNEQFF; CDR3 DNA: TGCGCCAGCAGCTTGGGGAAGGTTAGGACGGGATTAGGCAATGAGCAGTTCTTC
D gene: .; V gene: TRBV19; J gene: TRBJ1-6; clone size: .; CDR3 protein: CASSISGALRPPLHF; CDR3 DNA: TGTGCCAGTAGTATCTCAGGGGCCCTTCGGCCACCCCTCCACTTT
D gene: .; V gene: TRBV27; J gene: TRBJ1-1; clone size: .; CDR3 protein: CASSLSPRRRIEAFF; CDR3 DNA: TGTGCCAGCAGTTTATCGCCCCGGCGGAGGATTGAAGCTTTCTTT
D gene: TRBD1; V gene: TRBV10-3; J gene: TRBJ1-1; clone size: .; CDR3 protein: CAISSTTGGTEAFF; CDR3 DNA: TGTGCCATCAGTTCCACGACAGGGGGCACTGAAGCTTTCTTT
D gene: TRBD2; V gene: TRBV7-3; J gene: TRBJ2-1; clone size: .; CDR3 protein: CASSLGTTTYNEQFF; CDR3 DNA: TGTGCCAGCAGCTTAGGGACTACCACCTACAATGAGCAGTTCTTC
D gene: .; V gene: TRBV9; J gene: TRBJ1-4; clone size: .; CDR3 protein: CASSVGRATNEKLFF; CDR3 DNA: TGTGCCAGCAGCGTAGGTCGTGCAACTAATGAAAAACTGTTTTTT
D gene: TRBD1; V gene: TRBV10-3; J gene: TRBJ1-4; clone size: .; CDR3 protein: CAISGTGTEKLFF; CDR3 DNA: TGTGCCATCAGCGGGACAGGGACTGAAAAACTGTTTTTT
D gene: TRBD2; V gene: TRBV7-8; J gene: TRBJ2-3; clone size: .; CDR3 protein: CASSPLAGPPRDTQYF; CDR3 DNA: TGTGCCAGCAGCCCCTTAGCGGGACCGCCTAGAGATACGCAGTATTTT
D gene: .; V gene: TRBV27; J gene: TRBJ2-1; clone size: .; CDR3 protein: CASSLTGYNEQFF; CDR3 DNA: TGTGCCAGCAGTTTAACGGGGTACAATGAGCAGTTCTTC
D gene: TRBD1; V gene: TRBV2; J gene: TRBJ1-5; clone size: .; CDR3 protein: CASSGGQPNQPQHF; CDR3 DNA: TGTGCCAGCAGTGGGGGACAGCCAAATCAGCCCCAGCATTTT
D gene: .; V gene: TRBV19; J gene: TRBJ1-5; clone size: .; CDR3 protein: CASEGDRDQPQHF; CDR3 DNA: TGTGCCAGTGAAGGGGATAGGGATCAGCCCCAGCATTTT
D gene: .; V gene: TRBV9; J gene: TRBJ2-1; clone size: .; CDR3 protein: CASSVEASSYNEQFF; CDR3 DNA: TGTGCCAGCAGCGTAGAGGCTAGCTCCTACAATGAGCAGTTCTTC
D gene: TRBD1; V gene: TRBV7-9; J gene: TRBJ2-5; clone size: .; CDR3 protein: CASSRNRGEETQYF; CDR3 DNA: TGTGCCAGCAGCCGGAACAGGGGGGAAGAGACCCAGTACTTC
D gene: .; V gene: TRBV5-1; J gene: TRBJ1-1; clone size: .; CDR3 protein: CASSFTGPGDTEAFF; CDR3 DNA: TGCGCCAGCAGCTTTACAGGGCCGGGCGACACTGAAGCTTTCTTT
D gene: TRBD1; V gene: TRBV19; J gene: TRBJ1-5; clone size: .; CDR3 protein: CASSWTGDNQPQHF; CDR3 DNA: TGTGCCAGTAGTTGGACAGGGGACAATCAGCCCCAGCATTTT
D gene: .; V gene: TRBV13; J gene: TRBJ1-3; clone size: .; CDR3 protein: CASSIGESGNTIYF; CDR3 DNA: TGTGCCAGCAGCATAGGGGAGTCTGGAAACACCATATATTTT
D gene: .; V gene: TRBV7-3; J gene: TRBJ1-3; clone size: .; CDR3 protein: CASSSKSARGSGNTIYF; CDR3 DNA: TGTGCCAGCAGCTCAAAGTCGGCCCGGGGTTCGGGAAACACCATATATTTT
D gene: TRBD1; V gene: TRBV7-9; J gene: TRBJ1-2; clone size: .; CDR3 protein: CASSFSDRVGYGYTF; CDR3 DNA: TGTGCCAGCAGCTTTTCGGACAGGGTCGGGTATGGCTACACCTTC
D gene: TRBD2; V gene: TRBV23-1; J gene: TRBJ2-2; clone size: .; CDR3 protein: CASSQSWRLAGGPCTGELFF; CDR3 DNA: TGCGCCAGCAGTCAATCGTGGAGACTAGCGGGAGGGCCCTGCACCGGGGAGCTGTTTTTT
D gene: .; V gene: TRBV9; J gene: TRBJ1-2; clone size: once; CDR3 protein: CASSTNMYGYTF; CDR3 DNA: TGTGCCAGCAGCACAAATATGTATGGCTACACCTTC
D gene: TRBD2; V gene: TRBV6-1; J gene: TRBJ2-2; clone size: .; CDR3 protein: CASISGRAPGELFF; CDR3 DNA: TGTGCCAGCATAAGCGGGAGGGCTCCCGGGGAGCTGTTTTTT
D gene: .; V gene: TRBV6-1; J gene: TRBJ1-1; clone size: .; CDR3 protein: CASSSTTLNTEAFF; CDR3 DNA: TGTGCCAGCAGTTCTACGACTCTTAACACTGAAGCTTTCTTT
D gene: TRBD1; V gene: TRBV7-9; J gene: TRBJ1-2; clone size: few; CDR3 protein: CASSPRQGWANYGYTF; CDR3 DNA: TGTGCCAGCAGCCCGCGACAGGGTTGGGCTAACTATGGCTACACCTTC
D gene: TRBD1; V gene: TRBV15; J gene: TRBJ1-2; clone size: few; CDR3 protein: CATRIDRGTNYGYTF; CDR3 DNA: TGTGCCACCCGGATAGACAGGGGGACTAACTATGGCTACACCTTC
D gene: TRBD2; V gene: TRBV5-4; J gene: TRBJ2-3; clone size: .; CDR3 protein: CASSLRASGGTDTQYF; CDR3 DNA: TGTGCCAGCAGCTTGAGGGCTAGCGGGGGCACAGATACGCAGTATTTT
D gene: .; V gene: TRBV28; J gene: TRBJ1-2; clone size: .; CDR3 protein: CASSPLDGYGYTF; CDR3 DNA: TGTGCCAGCAGTCCCCTCGACGGGTATGGCTACACCTTC
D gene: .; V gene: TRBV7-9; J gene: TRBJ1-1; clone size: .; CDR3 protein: CASSSPRTEAFF; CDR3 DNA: TGTGCCAGCAGCTCCCCGCGGACTGAAGCTTTCTTT
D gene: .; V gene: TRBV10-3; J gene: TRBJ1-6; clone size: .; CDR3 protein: CASSYGRVDNSPLHF; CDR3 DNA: TGTGCCAGCAGTTACGGCAGGGTAGACAATTCACCCCTCCACTTT
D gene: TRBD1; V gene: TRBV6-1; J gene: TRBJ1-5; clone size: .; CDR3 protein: CASSVQGVNQPQHF; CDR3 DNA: TGTGCCAGCAGTGTACAGGGGGTCAATCAGCCCCAGCATTTT
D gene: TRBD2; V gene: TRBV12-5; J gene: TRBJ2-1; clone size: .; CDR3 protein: CASGLGAGGIINEQFF; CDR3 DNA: TGTGCTAGTGGTTTGGGAGCGGGAGGAATTATCAATGAGCAGTTCTTC
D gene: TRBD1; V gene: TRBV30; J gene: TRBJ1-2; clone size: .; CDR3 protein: CAWRDRLNRGYTF; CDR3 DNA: TGTGCCTGGAGGGACAGGCTAAATCGGGGCTACACCTTC
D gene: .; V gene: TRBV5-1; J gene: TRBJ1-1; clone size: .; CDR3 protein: CASSLWGGSTEAFF; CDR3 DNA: TGCGCCAGCAGCTTGTGGGGGGGGAGCACTGAAGCTTTCTTT
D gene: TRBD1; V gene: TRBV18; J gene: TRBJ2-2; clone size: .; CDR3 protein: CASSPPSTAGGNGELFF; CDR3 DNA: TGTGCCAGCTCACCACCTTCAACGGCAGGGGGCAACGGGGAGCTGTTTTTT
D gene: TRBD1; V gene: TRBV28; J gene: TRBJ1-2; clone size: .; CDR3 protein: CASSEGQGARGYTF; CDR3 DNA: TGTGCCAGCAGTGAGGGACAGGGGGCTCGTGGCTACACCTTC
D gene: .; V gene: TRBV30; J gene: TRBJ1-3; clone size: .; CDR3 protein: CACRESGNTIYF; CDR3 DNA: TGTGCCTGCCGGGAGTCTGGAAACACCATATATTTT
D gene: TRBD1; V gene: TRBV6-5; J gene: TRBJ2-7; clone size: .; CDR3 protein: CASSVSQGALSEQYF; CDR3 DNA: TGTGCCAGCAGTGTAAGTCAGGGGGCTCTGAGCGAGCAGTACTTC
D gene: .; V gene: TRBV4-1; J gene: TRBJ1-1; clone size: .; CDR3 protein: CASSQEVRTVKSSAFF; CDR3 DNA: TGCGCCAGCAGCCAAGAGGTTCGGACAGTTAAGTCGTCGGCTTTCTTT
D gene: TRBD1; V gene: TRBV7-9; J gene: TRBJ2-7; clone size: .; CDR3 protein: CASSSDRASYEQYF; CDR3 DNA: TGTGCCAGCAGCTCCGACAGGGCCTCCTACGAGCAGTACTTC
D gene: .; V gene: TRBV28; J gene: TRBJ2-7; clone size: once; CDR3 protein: CASSKTATYEQYF; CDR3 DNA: TGTGCCAGCAGTAAGACAGCGACCTACGAGCAGTACTTC
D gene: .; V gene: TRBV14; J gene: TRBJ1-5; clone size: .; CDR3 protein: CASSQEVDQPQHF; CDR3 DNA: TGTGCCAGCAGCCAAGAGGTAGATCAGCCCCAGCATTTT
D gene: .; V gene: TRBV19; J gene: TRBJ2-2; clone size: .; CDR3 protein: CASSTRLTGELFF; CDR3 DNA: TGTGCCAGTAGTACCAGGTTGACCGGGGAGCTGTTTTTT
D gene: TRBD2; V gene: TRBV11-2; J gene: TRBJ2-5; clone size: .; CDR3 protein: CASSTRLAGGNQETQYF; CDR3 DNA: TGTGCCAGCAGCACCAGACTAGCGGGGGGGAACCAAGAGACCCAGTACTTC
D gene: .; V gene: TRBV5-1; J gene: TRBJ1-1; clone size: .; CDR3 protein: CASSLGVPGLGNMNTEAFF; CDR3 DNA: TGCGCCAGCAGCTTGGGTGTTCCCGGACTGGGCAACATGAACACTGAAGCTTTCTTT
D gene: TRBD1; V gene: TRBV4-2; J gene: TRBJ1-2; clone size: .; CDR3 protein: CASSQDLLKGQDYGYTF; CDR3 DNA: TGTGCCAGCAGCCAAGATTTACTTAAGGGACAGGACTATGGCTACACCTTC
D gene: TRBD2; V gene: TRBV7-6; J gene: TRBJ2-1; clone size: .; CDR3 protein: CASSLAGRGGEQFF; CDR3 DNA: TGTGCCAGCAGCTTAGCCGGTCGCGGGGGTGAGCAGTTCTTC
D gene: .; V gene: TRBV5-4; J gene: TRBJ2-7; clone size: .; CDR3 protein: CASSFGGGLLYEQYF; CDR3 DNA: TGTGCCAGCAGCTTTGGGGGAGGCCTCCTCTACGAGCAGTACTTC
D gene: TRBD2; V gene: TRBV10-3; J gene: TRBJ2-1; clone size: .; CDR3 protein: CAITAGIAGGRSHNEQFF; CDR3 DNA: TGTGCCATCACGGCCGGGATAGCGGGGGGCCGGAGCCACAATGAGCAGTTCTTC